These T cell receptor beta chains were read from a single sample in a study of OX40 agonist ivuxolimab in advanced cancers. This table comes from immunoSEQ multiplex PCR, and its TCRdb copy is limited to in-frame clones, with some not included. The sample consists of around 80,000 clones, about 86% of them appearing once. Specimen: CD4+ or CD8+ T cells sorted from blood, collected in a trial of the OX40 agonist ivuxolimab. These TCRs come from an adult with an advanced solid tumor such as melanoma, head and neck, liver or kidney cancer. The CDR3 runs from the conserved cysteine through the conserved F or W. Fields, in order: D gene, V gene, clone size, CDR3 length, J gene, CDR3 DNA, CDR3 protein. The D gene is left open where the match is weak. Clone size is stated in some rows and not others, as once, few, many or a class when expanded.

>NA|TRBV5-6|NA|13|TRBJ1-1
TGTGCCAGCAGCTTGACAGCATACACTGAAGCTTTCTTT
CASSLTAYTEAFF
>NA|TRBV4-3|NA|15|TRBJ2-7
TGCGCCAGCAGCCAAGACAGGGGGGCTATCTACGAGCAGTACTTC
CASSQDRGAIYEQYF
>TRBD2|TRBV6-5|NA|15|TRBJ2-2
TGTGCCAGCAGACTAGCGGGAGGTTCATCCGGGGAGCTGTTTTTT
CASRLAGGSSGELFF
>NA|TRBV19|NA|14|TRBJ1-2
TGTGCCAGTAGTATTATAAACAGCCTCTATGGCTACACCTTC
CASSIINSLYGYTF
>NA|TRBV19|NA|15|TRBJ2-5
TGTGCCAGTAGTTACTCGACTAGTCTACAAGAGACCCAGTACTTC
CASSYSTSLQETQYF
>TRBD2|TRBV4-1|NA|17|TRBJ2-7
TGCGCCAGCAGCCAAAGGACTAGCGGGATCCGCTCCTACGAGCAGTACTTC
CASSQRTSGIRSYEQYF
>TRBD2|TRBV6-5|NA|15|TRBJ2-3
TGTGCCAGCAGAACCGGGACTAGCGTTGGAGATACGCAGTATTTT
CASRTGTSVGDTQYF
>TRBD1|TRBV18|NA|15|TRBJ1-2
TGTGCCAGCTCACCACCCGGGACAGGGTACTATGGCTACACCTTC
CASSPPGTGYYGYTF
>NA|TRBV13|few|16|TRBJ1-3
TGTGCCAGCAGCTTAGTTGCCAGAGTCTCTGGAAACACCATATATTTT
CASSLVARVSGNTIYF
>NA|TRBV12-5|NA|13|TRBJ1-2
TGTGCTAGTGGACCGGGCCTCTCCTATGGCTACACCTTC
CASGPGLSYGYTF
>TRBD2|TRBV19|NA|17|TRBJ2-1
TGTGCCAGTAGTATGCACTCCGGGACTAGCGGGAGGACTGAGCAGTTCTTC
CASSMHSGTSGRTEQFF